This T cell receptor (beta chain) is drawn from a study of shared clonotypes between healthy human individuals. Study-level information: Every donor yielded three CD4 naive, three CD4 memory, two CD8 naive and one CD8 memory plate. Whole-study results and caveats: The sharing of approximately 4.6% of naive CD4 clonotypes was seen across a handful of donors.

A note on this clone: The antigen remains unidentified.

In the CD4+ fraction, cells were divided into CD45RA+ naive and CD45RA-negative memory subsets. Trimming pared 2 bases from V and 8 bases from J, leaving 17 bases between. The length of the CDR3 is 15 residues. CDR1 is SGHRS and CDR2 is YFSETQ in the germline V gene. Assay: immunoSEQ multiplex PCR; the TCRdb copy retains only in-frame clones and omits some. The data contain 1,400,000 or so clones, around 98.5% of them seen just once; the ten biggest clones take up about 0.4%. The sequence was obtained from a man in his thirties or forties in good health. The V gene is TRBV5-1, the J gene TRBJ2-1; possible D gene TRBD2, 5 bases. Sequenced sample: naive CD4+ T cells sorted from blood. Subset given: CD45RA+ positively selected. CDR3 loop: CASSFGGAEGYEQFF. As DNA, the CDR3 is TGCGCCAGCAGCTTTGGAGGTGCAGAAGGCTATGAGCAGTTCTTC.